This T cell receptor beta chain was sequenced in a study of blood T cell repertoires in COVID-19. At the level of the study: Italy, Spain and the United States were the sources of the convalescent and acute COVID-19 samples. PBMCs, B-cell-depleted T cells, or T cells provided the cDNA or gDNA that made up the material.

Per germline, CDR1 MNHEY and CDR2 SVGAGI. This CDR3 comprises 13 residues. V lost 7 bases and J lost 9, with 16 bases in between. Authors' methods: Reference gene primer amplification gave estimated nucleated cell counts. The table came from immunoSEQ multiplex PCR; TCRdb's copy has only in-frame clones and leaves some out. The V and J calls and clone size come from that table; D and trimming were worked out from the DNA. The sample includes fewer than 300,000 clones, around 87% of them seen just once. The source material was peripheral blood. The J gene is TRBJ1-5, the V gene TRBV6-5; D gene ambiguous. This TCR came from a woman aged 50 to 60 with acute or convalescent COVID-19. The CDR3 here is CASTTLSGPPQHF. CDR3 bases: TGTGCCAGCACTACTCTTTCAGGCCCGCCCCAGCATTTT.